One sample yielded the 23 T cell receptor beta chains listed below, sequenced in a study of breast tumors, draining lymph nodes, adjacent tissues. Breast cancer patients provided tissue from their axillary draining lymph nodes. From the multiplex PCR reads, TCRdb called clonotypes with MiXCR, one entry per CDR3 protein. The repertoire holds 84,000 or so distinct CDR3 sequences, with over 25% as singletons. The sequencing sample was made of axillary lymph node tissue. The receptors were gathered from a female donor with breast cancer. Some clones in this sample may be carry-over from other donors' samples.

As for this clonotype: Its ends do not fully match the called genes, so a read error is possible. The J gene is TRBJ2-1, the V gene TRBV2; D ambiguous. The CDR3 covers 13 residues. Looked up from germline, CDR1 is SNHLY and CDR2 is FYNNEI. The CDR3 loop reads CTSSVALNNEQFF. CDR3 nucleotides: TGTACCAGCAGCGTGGCCTTAAACAATGAGCAGTTCTTC.

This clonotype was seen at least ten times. The CDR3 is CASSFRARTQYF. DNA of the CDR3: TGTGCCAGCAGTTTTCGGGCACGGACCCAGTACTTC. The chain recombines TRBV12-3 or TRBV12-4 with TRBJ2-5; unclear D gene. The CDR3 totals 12 residues. V was pared by 3 bases and J by 7 bases, with 9 bases between.

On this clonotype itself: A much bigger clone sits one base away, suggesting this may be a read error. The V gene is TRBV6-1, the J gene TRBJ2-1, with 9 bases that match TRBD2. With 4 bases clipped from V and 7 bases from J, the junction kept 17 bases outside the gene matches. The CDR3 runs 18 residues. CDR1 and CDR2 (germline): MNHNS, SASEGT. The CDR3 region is CASSGLRPGGLAWNEQFF. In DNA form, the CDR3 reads TGTGCCAGCAGTGGACTTAGGCCTGGCGGACTAGCGTGGAATGAGCAGTTCTTC.

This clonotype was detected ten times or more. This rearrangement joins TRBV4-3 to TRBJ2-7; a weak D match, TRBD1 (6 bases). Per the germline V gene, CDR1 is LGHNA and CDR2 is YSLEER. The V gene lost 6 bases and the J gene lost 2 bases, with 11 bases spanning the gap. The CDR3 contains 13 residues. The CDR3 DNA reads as TGCGCCAGCAGTCCAGGGGTTACCTACGAGCAGTACTTC. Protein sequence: CASSPGVTYEQYF.

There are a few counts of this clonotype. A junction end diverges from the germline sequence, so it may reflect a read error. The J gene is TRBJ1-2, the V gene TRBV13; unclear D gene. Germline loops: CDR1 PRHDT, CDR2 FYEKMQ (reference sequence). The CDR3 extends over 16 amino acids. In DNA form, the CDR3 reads TGTGCCAGCAGCTCTGGGGATGGGGAGTTGAACTATGGCCACACCTTC. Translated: CASSSGDGELNYGHTF.

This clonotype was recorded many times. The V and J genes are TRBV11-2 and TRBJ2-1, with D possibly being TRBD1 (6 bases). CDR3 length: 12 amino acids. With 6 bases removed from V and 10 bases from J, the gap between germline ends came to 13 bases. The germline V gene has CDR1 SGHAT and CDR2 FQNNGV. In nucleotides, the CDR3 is TGTGCCAGCAGTCCTCACAGGGCCGAGCAGTTCTTC. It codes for CASSPHRAEQFF.

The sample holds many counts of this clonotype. The CDR3 loop reads CASRDRAGYTF. The CDR3 DNA reads as TGTGCCAGCAGGGACAGGGCCGGCTACACCTTC. The chain is built from TRBV12-3 or TRBV12-4 and TRBJ1-2; 8 bases line up with TRBD1. CDR3 length: 11 residues. The V segment lost 6 bases and the J segment 8 bases; nucleotides outside the gene matches: 2.

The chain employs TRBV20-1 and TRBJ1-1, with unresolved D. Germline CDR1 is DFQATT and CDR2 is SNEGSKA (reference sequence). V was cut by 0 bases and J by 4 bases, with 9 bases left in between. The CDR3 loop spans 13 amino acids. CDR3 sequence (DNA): TGCAGTGCTAGAGAACTGATGAGCACTGAAGCTTTCTTT. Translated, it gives CSARELMSTEAFF.

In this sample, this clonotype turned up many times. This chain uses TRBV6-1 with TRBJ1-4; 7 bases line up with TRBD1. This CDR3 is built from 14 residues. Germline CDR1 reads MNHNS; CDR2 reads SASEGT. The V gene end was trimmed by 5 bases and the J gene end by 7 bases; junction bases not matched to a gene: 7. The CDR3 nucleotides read TGTGCCAGCAGTTCACAGGGGATGAGTGAAAAACTGTTTTTT. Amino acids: CASSSQGMSEKLFF.

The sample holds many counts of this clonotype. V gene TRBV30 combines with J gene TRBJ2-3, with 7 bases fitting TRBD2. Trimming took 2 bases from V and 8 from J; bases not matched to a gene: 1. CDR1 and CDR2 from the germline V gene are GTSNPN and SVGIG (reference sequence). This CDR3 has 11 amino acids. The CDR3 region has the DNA TGTGCCTGGAGTTCGGGAGGTACGCAGTATTTT. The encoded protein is CAWSSGGTQYF.

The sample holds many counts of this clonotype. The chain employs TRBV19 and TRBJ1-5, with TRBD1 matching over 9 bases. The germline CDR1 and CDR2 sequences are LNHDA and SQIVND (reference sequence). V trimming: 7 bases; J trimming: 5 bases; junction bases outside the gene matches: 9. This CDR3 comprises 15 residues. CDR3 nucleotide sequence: TGTGCCAGTACTCCCAGGACAGGGGAACATCAGCCCCAGCATTTT. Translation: CASTPRTGEHQPQHF.

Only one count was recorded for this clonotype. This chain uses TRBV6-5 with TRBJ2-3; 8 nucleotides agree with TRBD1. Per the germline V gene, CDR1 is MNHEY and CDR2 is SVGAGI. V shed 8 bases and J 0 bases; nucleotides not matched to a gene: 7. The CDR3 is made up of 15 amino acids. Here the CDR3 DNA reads TGTGCCAGCTCCCGGACAGGGCAAAGCACAGATACGCAGTATTTT. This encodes CASSRTGQSTDTQYF.

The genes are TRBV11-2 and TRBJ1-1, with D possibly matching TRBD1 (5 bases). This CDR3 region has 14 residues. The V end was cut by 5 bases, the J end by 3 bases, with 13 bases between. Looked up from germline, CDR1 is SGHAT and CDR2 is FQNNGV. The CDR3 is CASSHGQEDTEAFF. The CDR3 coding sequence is TGTGCCAGCAGCCATGGACAAGAAGACACTGAAGCTTTCTTT.

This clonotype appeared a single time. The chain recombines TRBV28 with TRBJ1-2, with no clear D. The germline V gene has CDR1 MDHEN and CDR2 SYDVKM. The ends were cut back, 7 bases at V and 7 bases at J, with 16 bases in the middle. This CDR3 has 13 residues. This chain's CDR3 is CASTRTAGFGYTF. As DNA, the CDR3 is TGTGCCAGCACCAGGACGGCGGGGTTTGGCTACACCTTC.

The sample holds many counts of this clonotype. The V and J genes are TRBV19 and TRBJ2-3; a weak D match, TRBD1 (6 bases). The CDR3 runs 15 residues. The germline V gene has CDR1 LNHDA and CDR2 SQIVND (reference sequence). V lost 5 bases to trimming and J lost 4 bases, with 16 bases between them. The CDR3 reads CASSSRQERPDTQYF. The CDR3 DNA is TGTGCCAGTAGTTCACGACAGGAACGGCCAGATACGCAGTATTTT. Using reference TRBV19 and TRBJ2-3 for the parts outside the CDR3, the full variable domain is DGGITQSPKYLFRKEGQNVTLSCEQNLNHDAMYWYRQDPGQGLRLIYYSQIVNDFQKGDIAEGYSVSREKKESFPLTVTSAQKNPTAFYLCASSSRQERPDTQYFGPGTRLTVL.

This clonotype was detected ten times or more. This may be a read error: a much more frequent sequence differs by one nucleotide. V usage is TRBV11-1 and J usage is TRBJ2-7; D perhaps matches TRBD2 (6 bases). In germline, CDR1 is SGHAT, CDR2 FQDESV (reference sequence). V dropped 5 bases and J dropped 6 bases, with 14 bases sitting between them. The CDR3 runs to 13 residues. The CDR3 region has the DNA TGTGCCAGCAGCCAGTTCCGGGACTCCGAGCAGTACTTC. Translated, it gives CASSQFRDSEQYF.

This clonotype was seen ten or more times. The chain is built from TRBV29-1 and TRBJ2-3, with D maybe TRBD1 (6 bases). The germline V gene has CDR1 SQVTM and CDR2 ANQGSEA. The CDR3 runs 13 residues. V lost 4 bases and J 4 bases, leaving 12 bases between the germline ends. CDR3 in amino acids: CSVAGRGADTQYF. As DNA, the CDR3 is TGCAGCGTTGCGGGCAGGGGAGCAGATACGCAGTATTTT.

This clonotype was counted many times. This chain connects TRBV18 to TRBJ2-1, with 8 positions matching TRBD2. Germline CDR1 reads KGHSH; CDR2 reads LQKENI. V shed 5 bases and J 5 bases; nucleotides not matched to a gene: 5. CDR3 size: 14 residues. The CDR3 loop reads CASSSGLANNEQFF. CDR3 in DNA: TGTGCCAGCTCATCTGGACTAGCCAACAATGAGCAGTTCTTC.

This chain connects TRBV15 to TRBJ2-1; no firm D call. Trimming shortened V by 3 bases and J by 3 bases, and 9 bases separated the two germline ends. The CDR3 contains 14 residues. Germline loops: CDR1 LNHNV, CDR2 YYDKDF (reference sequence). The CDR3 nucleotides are TGTGCCACCAGCAGCCCCCCCGGCTACAATGAGCAGTTCTTC. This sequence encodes CATSSPPGYNEQFF.

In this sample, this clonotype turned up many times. The CDR3 region has the DNA TGTGCCAGCAGCTCCGCCGGGGAGAGCAATCAGCCCCAGCATTTT. It translates to CASSSAGESNQPQHF. The chain joins TRBV7-8 to TRBJ1-5; D uncertain. Germline V gene sequence: CDR1 SGHVS, CDR2 FQNEAQ. V gave up 4 bases and J gave up 1 base, with 11 bases separating them. The CDR3 has 15 amino acids.

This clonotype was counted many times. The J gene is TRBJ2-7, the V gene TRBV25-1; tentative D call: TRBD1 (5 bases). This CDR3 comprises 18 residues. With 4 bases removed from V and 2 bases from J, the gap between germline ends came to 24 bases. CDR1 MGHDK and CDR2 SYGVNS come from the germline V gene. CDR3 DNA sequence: TGTGCCAGCAGTGGCTACCTTAATACAGGAAAGGTGGCCTACGAGCAGTACTTC. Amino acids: CASSGYLNTGKVAYEQYF.

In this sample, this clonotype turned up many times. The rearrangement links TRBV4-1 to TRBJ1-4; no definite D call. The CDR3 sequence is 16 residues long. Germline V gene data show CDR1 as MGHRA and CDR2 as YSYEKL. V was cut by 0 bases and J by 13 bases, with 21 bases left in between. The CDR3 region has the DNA TGCGCCAGCAGCCAAGACCCCCGGACCGCACGTTTGGGACTGTTTTTT. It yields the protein CASSQDPRTARLGLFF.

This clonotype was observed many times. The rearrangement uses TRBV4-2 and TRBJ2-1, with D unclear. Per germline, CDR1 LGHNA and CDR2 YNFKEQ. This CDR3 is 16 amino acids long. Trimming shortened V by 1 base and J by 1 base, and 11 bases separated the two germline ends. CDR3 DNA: TGTGCCAGCAGCCAAGTGGCCCATCCATCCTACAATGAGCAGTTCTTC. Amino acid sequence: CASSQVAHPSYNEQFF.